This T cell receptor (beta chain) appears in the sequencing data of a study of metastatic and nonmetastatic thyroid tumors (dated by TCRdb to between 2020 and 2021). For the study in its entirety: For patients with malignant and with benign thyroid disease, the researchers compared repertoires between peripheral blood samples and tumor or nodule tissue samples. What the authors observed across the whole study: TCR beta diversity was reported as significantly higher in malignant tumors than in benign nodules, in both blood and tumor samples.

The germline V gene (reference sequence) yields SGHAT for CDR1 and FQDESV for CDR2. V and J lose 4 bases and 3 bases, and a span of 14 bases separates them. CDR3 length: 15 amino acids, cysteine to phenylalanine. Solely the CDR3 DNA is kept, with 45 bases framed from the first base. In this sample, this clone turned up a few times. The antigen it binds to is not known. Base qualities are not recorded, but no much larger clone differs from it by a single base. No treatment had been received by any patient before thyroid surgery. Patient clinical samples collected from about 2011 to 2018 were retrospectively analysed using T-cell receptor beta sequencing. The method was PCR. TCRdb lists the instrument as Illumina HiSeq 4000. High-throughput sequencing was used to profile the TCR beta-chain CDR3 region of each patient. The published analysis was carried out like this. A classifier to discriminate distant-metastatic papillary thyroid cancer patients was built from CDR3 differences across clinicopathological groups. Repertoire diversity was assessed with the Shannon index, and tumor-blood repertoire similarity with the Morisita-Horn index. TCRdb cleaned the public reads at Q25 with fastp, built clones with MiXCR and kept in-frame beta chains. V and J calls and clone size were set by TCRdb, not the authors. The sample table lists about 92,000 clones, more than 12% of them with a count of one. The ten top clones hold 3.6% of the sample.

Sequencing used blood. The clonotype comes from a female donor with papillary thyroid cancer or a benign thyroid nodule (not recorded which). Some clones in this sample may be carry-over from other donors' samples. The chain is made from TRBV11-1 and TRBJ2-3; the D gene lacks a confident call. The CDR3 protein is CASSSEISRTDTQYF. The base sequence is TGTGCCAGCAGCTCGGAGATCAGCAGAACAGATACGCAGTATTTT.